This T cell receptor beta chain stems from a study of cytomegalovirus exposure and HLA in healthy donors. Here immunoSEQ multiplex PCR was the method, and the copy in TCRdb shows in-frame clones only, minus some. The table lists fewer than 150,000 clones, about nine tenths of them singletons. In its sample, this clone was seen a few times. This receptor was obtained from a man younger than 45 in good health and CMV-seronegative. The sequencing input was PBMCs.

The CDR3 protein is CASSFLEAHYAGELFF. For the CDR3, the DNA is TGTGCCAGCAGCTTTTTAGAGGCCCACTACGCCGGGGAGCTGTTTTTT. This chain joins TRBV7-2 and TRBJ2-2; D not resolved. This CDR3 is built from 16 residues. Trimming pared 3 bases from V and 6 bases from J, leaving 17 bases between. The germline gives CDR1 SGHTA, CDR2 FQGNSA.